A selection of T cell receptor beta chains follows, all from one sample in a study of beta chain features in type 1 diabetes. Produced via immunoSEQ multiplex PCR; TCRdb's table is partial and in-frame only. The sample shows almost 350,000 clones, 6.5% to 10% of them seen only once. What was sequenced was central memory CD4+ T cells from blood. These receptors were taken from a woman between 18 and 29 years old in good health. The CDR3 runs from the conserved cysteine through the conserved F or W. The D gene is left open where the match is weak. Expanded clones are given a class, and other clones once, few, many or no size at all.

j_call	v_call	d_call	clone_size	cdr3_aa	cdr3_nt
TRBJ1-5	TRBV15	TRBD1	-	CATSRDRRQGEYQPQHF	TGTGCCACCAGCAGAGATCGGAGGCAGGGGGAATATCAGCCCCAGCATTTT
TRBJ2-5	TRBV23-1	-	-	CAPTKGGIQETQYF	TGCGCCCCTACAAAAGGGGGTATCCAAGAGACCCAGTACTTC
TRBJ1-4	TRBV9	-	-	CASTPTGSNEKLFF	TGTGCCAGCACCCCGACAGGATCTAATGAAAAACTGTTTTTT
TRBJ1-2	TRBV15	-	few	CATSKEGNYGYTF	TGTGCCACCAGCAAAGAGGGAAACTATGGCTACACCTTC
TRBJ1-2	TRBV28	-	-	CASSIEGINGYTF	TGTGCCAGCAGTATAGAGGGAATTAATGGCTACACCTTC
TRBJ1-1	TRBV7-9	TRBD1	-	CASSPRTGPNTEAFF	TGTGCCAGCAGCCCGAGGACAGGGCCGAACACTGAAGCTTTCTTT
TRBJ1-5	TRBV27	-	many	CASSYEGVGPQHF	TGTGCCAGCAGCTACGAGGGGGTAGGGCCCCAGCATTTT
TRBJ2-6	TRBV7-8	-	-	CASSLGSGSGANVLTF	TGTGCCAGCAGCTTAGGAAGCGGCTCTGGGGCCAACGTCCTGACTTTC
TRBJ2-1	TRBV6-6	TRBD1	few	CASSKTGYNEQFF	TGTGCCAGCAGCAAGACAGGGTACAATGAGCAGTTCTTC
TRBJ1-4	TRBV5-1	TRBD1	many	CASSHGQGEKLFF	TGCGCCAGCAGCCACGGACAGGGTGAAAAACTGTTTTTT
TRBJ2-3	TRBV5-1	TRBD2	-	CASSLIMGTSGIHTQYF	TGCGCCAGCAGCTTGATAATGGGGACTAGCGGGATCCATACGCAGTATTTT
TRBJ2-3	TRBV6-5	-	few	CASTGAGAHTQYF	TGTGCCAGCACGGGGGCTGGAGCCCATACGCAGTATTTT
TRBJ2-2	TRBV7-2	TRBD2	-	CASSSRPPGLAGKGGELFF	TGTGCCAGCAGCTCCCGACCTCCGGGACTAGCGGGAAAAGGGGGGGAGCTGTTTTTT
TRBJ2-7	TRBV18	-	few	CASSPGAEAQYF	TGTGCCAGCTCACCGGGGGCAGAGGCGCAGTACTTC
TRBJ1-2	TRBV5-1	-	many	CASSLASANYGYTF	TGCGCCAGCAGCTTGGCCTCGGCTAACTATGGCTACACCTTC
TRBJ1-1	TRBV4-2	TRBD1	many	CASSRGDRDTEAFF	TGTGCCAGCAGCCGAGGGGACAGGGACACTGAAGCTTTCTTT
TRBJ2-5	TRBV6-6	-	many	CASTRQPQETQYF	TGTGCCAGCACTCGACAGCCTCAAGAGACCCAGTACTTC
TRBJ2-5	TRBV9	TRBD1	-	CASSVGSQGIETQYF	TGTGCCAGCAGCGTAGGATCACAGGGGATTGAGACCCAGTACTTC
TRBJ2-5	TRBV6-6	TRBD2	-	CASSYHLAVQETQYF	TGTGCCAGCAGTTACCATCTAGCGGTGCAAGAGACCCAGTACTTC
TRBJ2-2	TRBV7-2	-	many	CASRSGQNTGELFF	TGTGCCAGCAGAAGCGGTCAGAACACCGGGGAGCTGTTTTTT
TRBJ2-1	TRBV18	-	few	CASSPSRGERFF	TGTGCCAGCTCACCATCGAGGGGAGAGCGGTTCTTC
TRBJ2-7	TRBV9	TRBD2	-	CASSAGTSGIAYF	TGTGCCAGCAGCGCCGGGACTAGCGGGATTGCGTACTTC
TRBJ1-2	TRBV29-1	-	-	CSVALGTPGYGYTF	TGCAGCGTTGCTCTAGGGACCCCCGGCTATGGCTACACCTTC
TRBJ2-7	TRBV9	TRBD1	many	CASSVAGGQGFHEQYF	TGTGCCAGCAGCGTAGCGGGGGGACAGGGTTTCCACGAGCAGTACTTC
TRBJ2-7	TRBV28	-	few	CASSLAGSTSYEQYF	TGTGCCAGCAGTTTAGCGGGTTCAACCTCCTACGAGCAGTACTTC
TRBJ2-1	TRBV28	-	-	CASSTGQITNNEQFF	TGTGCCAGCAGTACAGGACAGATAACTAACAATGAGCAGTTCTTC
TRBJ2-3	TRBV5-4	-	-	CASSFGGRSTDTQYF	TGTGCCAGCAGCTTTGGCGGAAGGTCCACAGATACGCAGTATTTT
TRBJ2-5	TRBV19	-	-	CASSMITDGTQYF	TGTGCCAGTAGTATGATAACAGACGGGACCCAGTACTTC
TRBJ1-4	TRBV28	-	-	CATQTPSNEKLFF	TGTGCCACCCAGACTCCATCGAATGAAAAACTGTTTTTT
TRBJ1-1	TRBV9	-	few	CASSPGPQMNTEAFF	TGTGCCAGCAGCCCAGGGCCACAGATGAACACTGAAGCTTTCTTT
TRBJ2-1	TRBV9	TRBD1	few	CASSVRQGSSYNEQFF	TGTGCCAGCAGCGTGCGACAGGGTTCTTCCTACAATGAGCAGTTCTTC
TRBJ1-5	TRBV19	-	-	CASRRQAGWGNQPQHF	TGTGCCAGTCGAAGACAGGCAGGATGGGGCAATCAGCCCCAGCATTTT
TRBJ2-5	TRBV29-1	-	few	CSAHSGETQYF	TGCAGCGCCCATTCTGGGGAGACCCAGTACTTC
TRBJ2-4	TRBV5-4	-	-	CASSLGESIQYF	TGTGCCAGCAGCTTGGGGGAGAGCATTCAGTACTTC
TRBJ2-3	TRBV7-9	TRBD2	-	CASSLAGGSTDTQYF	TGTGCCAGCAGTTTAGCGGGAGGGAGTACAGATACGCAGTATTTT
TRBJ2-3	TRBV11-2	-	few	CASSLQGFYTDTQYF	TGTGCCAGCAGCTTACAGGGTTTCTACACAGATACGCAGTATTTT
TRBJ2-1	TRBV5-1	-	few	CASSSGEFYNEQFF	TGCGCCAGCAGCTCAGGGGAATTCTACAATGAGCAGTTCTTC
TRBJ1-5	TRBV28	-	few	CASSTPGQIPNQPQHF	TGTGCCAGCAGCACGCCAGGACAGATTCCCAATCAGCCCCAGCATTTT
TRBJ2-7	TRBV4-3	TRBD1	few	CASSHHRTGNYEQYF	TGCGCCAGCAGCCACCACCGGACAGGGAACTACGAGCAGTACTTC
TRBJ2-3	TRBV6-5	TRBD2	-	CASRSSGSTDTQYF	TGTGCCAGCAGGTCTAGCGGGAGCACAGATACGCAGTATTTT
TRBJ2-7	TRBV21-1	-	-	CASSKVGAGGSRFSYEQYF	TGTGCCAGCAGCAAAGTAGGGGCAGGGGGGTCCCGTTTCTCCTACGAGCAGTACTTC